This entry features one T cell receptor beta chain sequence. Its binding antigen is unknown. No base quality information exists; no much larger clone differs at one position. These data come from a study of immune evolution from preneoplasia to lung adenocarcinoma (dated by TCRdb to about 2021). For the wider study: The study profiled immune contexture across lung adenocarcinoma precursors and invasive adenocarcinoma using immune gene expression, TCR sequencing and multiplex immunofluorescence. The study reported that about 100 samples were used for TCR sequencing. POLYSOLVER was used to infer class I HLA alleles from exome data, and LOHHLA was used to detect allele-specific HLA loss. A total of approximately 50 patients with pulmonary nodules who underwent surgical resection were included in the overall cohort. Sample size was based on specimen availability rather than a prior power calculation. Whole exome sequencing and methylation data from the same cohort of nodules were integrated with the immune data. Resected precursor lesions (AAH, AIS, MIA) and invasive adenocarcinomas were each compared against paired morphologically normal lung tissue. The TCR sequencing data were obtained from 51 patients. Study-wide findings and limitations: Normal lung had the highest top T cell clone frequencies, and these frequencies appeared to fall progressively from AAH through AIS, MIA and invasive adenocarcinoma. Because every patient came from Japan and China, how well the results apply to Western populations was uncertain. The findings were based on association rather than direct causation, and larger cohorts with long-term follow-up and longitudinal biopsies were deemed needed. Clonality was highest in normal lung, while later-stage lesions appeared to have lower clonality but higher T cell density and diversity.

V gives up 4 bases and J gives up 0 bases, and the segment between their germline ends measures 14 bases. There are 16 amino acids in the CDR3, from cysteine to phenylalanine inclusive. Only CDR3 DNA remains: 48 bases, in frame from the first base. For CDR1 and CDR2, the germline V gene lists SGDLS and YYNGEE. The immunoSEQ hsTCRbeta Kit was used to sequence TCR beta CDR3 regions from DNA. As for how the authors treated the data: The ImmunoSEQ Analyzer was used to analyse the TCR sequencing data. T cell clonality was defined as 1 minus Pielou's evenness, as computed on productive rearrangements. To measure T cell diversity, the inverse Simpson index was applied to productive templates. T cell density was TCR beta template counts normalized to usable DNA, estimated by amplifying and sequencing housekeeping genes. Two-sided Kruskal-Wallis tests were used to compare TCR metrics across histologic stages. TCRdb took this table from immuneACCESS and kept in-frame rearrangements with V and J called. Such tables lack part of the clones; where checked against another copy, unresolved V genes explain under half of the gap, and the rest is unexplained. V, J and clone size are taken as reported in that table, and D and trimming were inferred from the DNA itself. In this sample the table shows about 4,000 clones, roughly 50% of which occur a single time. Jointly, the top ten make up 7% to 7.5% of the sample.

Between the mid-2010s and the late 2010s, the patients underwent resection in either Japan or China. The histologic diagnosis of each case was independently confirmed on H&E slides by two lung cancer pathologists. DNA was isolated from FFPE tissue using the AllPrep DNA/RNA FFPE Kit. This clonotype originated in a person in their fifties or sixties with lung adenocarcinoma. The chain is assembled from TRBV9 and TRBJ1-3, with the D gene too uncertain to name. Sequenced input: FFPE normal lung tissue adjacent to the tumor. The nucleotide sequence reads as follows: TGTGCCAGCAGCCCAAGCAGAGGGTACTCTGGAAACACCATATATTTT. Translated, this is CASSPSRGYSGNTIYF.